This entry features one TCR beta chain sequence. Collection of blood occurred at baseline, at cycle 4 day 1, and at cycle 7 day 1. Trimming removed 1 base from V and 0 bases from J, with 6 bases in between. CDR3 length: 14 residues. Germline values: CDR1 PRHDT, CDR2 FYEKMQ (reference sequence). The source of the sample is a study of OX40 agonist ivuxolimab in advanced cancers. The wider study: Therapy given before enrollment (anti-PD-1, anti-PD-L1 or anti-CTLA-4) was allowed, and around 41% had some.

The table came from immunoSEQ multiplex PCR; TCRdb's copy has only in-frame clones and leaves some out. The sample holds 76,000 or so clones, over 75% seen once. Source: CD4+ or CD8+ T cells sorted from blood, taken in a trial of the OX40 agonist ivuxolimab. The TCR sequence derives from an adult with an advanced solid tumor such as melanoma, head and neck, liver or kidney cancer. The V call is TRBV13, the J call TRBJ1-1; D is undetermined. This CDR3 reads CASSLVKLNTEAFF. CDR3 DNA sequence: TGTGCCAGCAGCTTAGTGAAGTTGAACACTGAAGCTTTCTTT.